This TCR beta chain was captured by sequencing in a study of shared clonotypes between healthy human individuals. The method was immunoSEQ multiplex PCR; TCRdb's version includes in-frame clones alone and lacks a portion of them. The sample holds hundreds of thousands of clones, around three quarters seen once. This CDR3 has 13 residues. Germline V gives CDR1 MNHNS, CDR2 SASEGT. Deletions cut 3 bases from V and 2 bases from J, with 6 bases between. This sequence was found in a woman aged 40 to 55 in good health. Some clones in this sample may be carry-over from other donors' samples. The chain employs TRBV6-1 and TRBJ2-3, with D possibly matching TRBD1 (5 bases). Sample: PBMCs. The DNA of the CDR3 is TGTGCCAGCAGTGACAGGGCCACAGATACGCAGTATTTT. Its protein product is CASSDRATDTQYF.